The clone carrying this T cell receptor (beta chain) has only a few counts. The antigen is not known. The germline V gene has CDR1 SNHLY and CDR2 FYNNEI. Trimming removed 0 bases from V and 0 bases from J; junction bases left unmatched: 2. The CDR3 runs 16 residues. This sample is part of a study of T cell repertoires in cytomegalovirus infection. Study overall: Public signatures in TCR beta pointed to CMV infection and matching HLA type.

Study-level results: Predominance within the ex vivo response was attributable to HLA-C-restricted CMV-specific TCR beta clonotypes. Of the TCR beta families, the public ones yielded a cumulative frequency that identified carriers of CMV plus the relevant HLA.

TCRdb redid the calling of the reads with MiXCR, one entry per CDR3 protein. The table lists approximately 500,000 distinct CDR3 sequences, about 25% of them singletons. The chain has TRBV2 and TRBJ2-1; 7 bases fit TRBD2. The source material was PBMCs. This sequence was found in a human donor in good health (CMV status not recorded). Some clones in this sample may be carry-over from other donors' samples. The CDR3 region is CASSEAGRPSYNEQFF. In DNA form, the CDR3 reads TGTGCCAGCAGTGAAGCCGGGAGGCCCTCCTACAATGAGCAGTTCTTC.